This T cell receptor (beta chain) was retrieved from a study of metastatic and nonmetastatic thyroid tumors (dated by TCRdb to 2018 to 2020). With regard to the full study: For patients with malignant and with benign thyroid disease, the researchers compared repertoires between peripheral blood samples and tumor or nodule tissue samples.

V loses 2 bases, J loses 4 bases, and the germline ends lie 14 bases apart. The CDR3, cysteine through phenylalanine, is 14 amino acids long. The DNA shown is the 42-base CDR3, in frame from base 1. Per the germline V gene (reference sequence), GTSNPN is the CDR1 and SVGIG is the CDR2. No treatment had been received by any patient before thyroid surgery. Using T-cell receptor beta sequencing, the study looked back at clinical samples from patients collected from about 2011 to 2019. The library was generated by PCR. These reads were obtained on an Illumina HiSeq 4000. High-throughput sequencing was used to profile the TCR beta-chain CDR3 region of each patient. Concerning the study's data processing: CDR3 differences across clinicopathological groups were used to build a classifier for discriminating distant-metastatic papillary thyroid cancer patients. The Shannon index was used to assess repertoire diversity, and the Morisita-Horn index was used to assess tumor-blood repertoire similarity. Starting from the raw public reads, TCRdb applied fastp trimming at Q25, assembled clones with MiXCR and retained in-frame beta chains. These V and J calls rely on TCRdb rather than the paper's analysis. The sample table holds 6,500 to 8,000 clones, of which roughly 30% were seen once. The top ten hold around 20% of the sample.

Worth noting for this clone: Its antigen target is currently unknown. Base-call qualities are not available, and no considerably larger clone is one nucleotide away.

Study-wide conclusions, independent of this receptor: In both blood and tumor samples, TCR beta diversity was reported to be significantly higher in malignant tumors than in benign nodules.

The TCR was taken from a female donor with papillary thyroid cancer or a benign thyroid nodule (not recorded which). Some clones in this sample may be carry-over from other donors' samples. The specimen sequenced was tumor tissue. Recombination connected TRBV30 to TRBJ1-2, with TRBD1 as a weak D call on 5 bases. At the DNA level, the sequence is TGTGCCTGGAGTATGAGGGTTGACAGCTATGGCTACACCTTC. This translates into CAWSMRVDSYGYTF.